The 8 T cell receptor beta chains below all came from one sample that was sequenced in a study of cytomegalovirus exposure and HLA in healthy donors (dated 2017 in TCRdb). The protocol used for the library was the immunoSEQ multiplex PCR assay. The multiplex PCR relied on a mix of 60 forward primers for TCR Vbeta segments and 13 reverse primers for TCR Jbeta segments. This is the immuneACCESS table as TCRdb keeps it, with only in-frame sequences that have V and J called. A part of the clones is gone; compared with another copy, unresolved V genes explain less than half, and the rest is unexplained. This sample comprises 78,000 or so clones, more than 50% of them detected only once. The ten top clones hold approximately 4% of the sample. The source material was PBMCs. Receptor source: a male donor in good health and CMV-seropositive.

This clone appeared a few times. This rearrangement joins TRBV5-8 to TRBJ1-4; D is ambiguous. This CDR3 has 15 residues. The V end lost 2 bases, the J end lost 3 bases, and 11 bases lay between the germline ends. Germline CDR1 is SGHTS and CDR2 is YDEGEE. The CDR3 region has the DNA TGTGCCAGCAGCTTAAGAGGGATTTCTAATGAAAAACTGTTTTTT. This gives the protein CASSLRGISNEKLFF.

The table lists this clone with a few counts. This chain joins TRBV10-1 and TRBJ2-2; tentative D call: TRBD1 (8 bases). The germline V gene encodes CDR1 WNHNN and CDR2 SYGVQD (reference sequence). Trimming took off 6 bases at V and 1 base at J, with 15 bases between the two ends. CDR3 length equals 16 residues. CDR3 sequence: CASSGQGGENTGELFF. CDR3 DNA: TGCGCCAGCAGCGGACAGGGAGGGGAGAACACCGGGGAGCTGTTTTTT.

V is TRBV9 and J is TRBJ2-2; 8 bases fit TRBD1. The CDR3 runs to 15 residues. With 5 bases clipped from V and 5 bases from J, the junction kept 8 bases outside the gene matches. In germline, CDR1 is SGDLS, CDR2 YYNGEE. As DNA, the CDR3 is TGTGCCAGCAGTAGACAGGGGACGAGTACCGGGGAGCTGTTTTTT. This gives the protein CASSRQGTSTGELFF.

The genes are TRBV28 and TRBJ1-1; a possible D gene is TRBD1 (5 bases). The CDR3 totals 14 residues. Germline CDR1 MDHEN, CDR2 SYDVKM. V lost 6 bases and J 1 base, leaving 12 bases between the germline ends. The CDR3 nucleotides read TGTGCCAGCAGACCTATGCAGGGGAACACTGAAGCTTTCTTT. It translates to CASRPMQGNTEAFF. The variable domain in full, completed from reference TRBV28 and TRBJ1-1, reads DVKVTQSSRYLVKRTGEKVFLECVQDMDHENMFWYRQDPGLGLRLIYFSYDVKMKEKGDIPEGYSVSREKKERFSLILESASTNQTSMYLCASRPMQGNTEAFFGQGTRLTVV.

This chain connects TRBV6-6 to TRBJ1-5; D ambiguous. V was clipped by 3 bases and J by 3 bases, with 6 bases between them. The CDR3 length is 13 residues. Germline V gives CDR1 MNHNY, CDR2 SVGAGI (reference sequence). CDR3 DNA: TGTGCCAGCAGTTATGAGTACAATCAGCCCCAGCATTTT. Protein: CASSYEYNQPQHF.

The rearrangement joins TRBV23-1 to TRBJ2-2, with D possibly matching TRBD1 (5 bases). TRBV23-1 qualifies as an ORF whose function is uncertain. CDR3 length: 14 residues. V shed 1 base and J shed 5 bases, with 8 bases lying between them. DNA for the CDR3: TGCGCCAGCAGTCAATATCAGGGTACCGGGGAGCTGTTTTTT. Amino acids: CASSQYQGTGELFF.

The chain links TRBV28 to TRBJ1-6; D is unclear. Germline CDR1 and CDR2: MDHEN and SYDVKM. The V and J ends lost 5 bases and 9 bases respectively, with 11 bases between them. The CDR3 has 13 amino acids. CDR3: CASSPRESSPLHF. In nucleotides, the CDR3 is TGTGCCAGCAGTCCGAGGGAAAGTTCACCCCTCCACTTT.

This clone was seen a handful of times. This chain joins TRBV5-1 and TRBJ1-1, with D possibly being TRBD1 (5 bases). Between the trimmed V and J ends, which lost 0 bases and 6 bases, there was a span of 9 bases. The CDR3 length is 13 residues. The germline V gene encodes CDR1 SGHRS and CDR2 YFSETQ. This CDR3 is CASSLDGDSEAFF. The CDR3 nucleotides read TGCGCCAGCAGCTTGGACGGGGACTCTGAAGCTTTCTTT.